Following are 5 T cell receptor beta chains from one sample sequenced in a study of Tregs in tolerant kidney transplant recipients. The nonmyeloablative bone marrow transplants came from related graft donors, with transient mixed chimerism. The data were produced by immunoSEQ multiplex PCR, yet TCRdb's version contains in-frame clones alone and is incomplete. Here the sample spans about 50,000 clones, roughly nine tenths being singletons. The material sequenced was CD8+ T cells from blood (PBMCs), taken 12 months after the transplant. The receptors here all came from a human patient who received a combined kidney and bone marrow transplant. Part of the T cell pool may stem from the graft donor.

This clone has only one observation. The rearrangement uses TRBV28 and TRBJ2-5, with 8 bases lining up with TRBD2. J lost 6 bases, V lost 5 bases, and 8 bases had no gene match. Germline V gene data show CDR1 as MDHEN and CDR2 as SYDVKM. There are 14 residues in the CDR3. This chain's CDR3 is CASSRDGRVKTQYF. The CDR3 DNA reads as TGTGCCAGCAGTCGGGACGGGAGGGTAAAGACCCAGTACTTC.

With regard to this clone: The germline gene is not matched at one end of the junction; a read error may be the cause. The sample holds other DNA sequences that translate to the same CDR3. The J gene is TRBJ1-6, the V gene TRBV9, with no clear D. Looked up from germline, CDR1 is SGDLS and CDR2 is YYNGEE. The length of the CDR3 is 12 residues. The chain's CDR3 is CASSVGNSPLHF. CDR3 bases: TGTGCCAGCAGCGTCGGGAATTCCCCCCTCCACTTT. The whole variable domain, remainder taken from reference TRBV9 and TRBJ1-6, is DSGVTQTPKHLITATGQRVTLRCSPRSGDLSVYWYQQSLDQGLQFLIQYYNGEERAKGNILERFSAQQFPDLHSELNLSSLELGDSALYFCASSVGNSPLHFGNGTRLTVT.

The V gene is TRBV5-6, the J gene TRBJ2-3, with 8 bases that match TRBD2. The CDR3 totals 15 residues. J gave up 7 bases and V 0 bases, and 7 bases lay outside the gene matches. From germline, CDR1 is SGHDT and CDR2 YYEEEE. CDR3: CASSLGSGSLYTQYF. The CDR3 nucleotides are TGTGCCAGCAGCTTGGGCAGCGGGAGTTTGTATACGCAGTATTTT.

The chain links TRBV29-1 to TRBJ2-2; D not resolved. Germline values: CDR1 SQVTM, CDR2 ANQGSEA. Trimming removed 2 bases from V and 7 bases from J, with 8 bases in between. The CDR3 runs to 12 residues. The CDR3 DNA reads TGCAGCGTTGAACTTCCGTACGGGGAGCTGTTTTTT. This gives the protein CSVELPYGELFF.

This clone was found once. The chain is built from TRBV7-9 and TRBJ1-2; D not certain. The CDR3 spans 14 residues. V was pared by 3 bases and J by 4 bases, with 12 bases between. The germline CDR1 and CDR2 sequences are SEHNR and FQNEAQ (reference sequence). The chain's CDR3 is CASSLEGDFYGYTF. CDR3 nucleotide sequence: TGTGCCAGCAGCTTGGAAGGAGATTTCTATGGCTACACCTTC.